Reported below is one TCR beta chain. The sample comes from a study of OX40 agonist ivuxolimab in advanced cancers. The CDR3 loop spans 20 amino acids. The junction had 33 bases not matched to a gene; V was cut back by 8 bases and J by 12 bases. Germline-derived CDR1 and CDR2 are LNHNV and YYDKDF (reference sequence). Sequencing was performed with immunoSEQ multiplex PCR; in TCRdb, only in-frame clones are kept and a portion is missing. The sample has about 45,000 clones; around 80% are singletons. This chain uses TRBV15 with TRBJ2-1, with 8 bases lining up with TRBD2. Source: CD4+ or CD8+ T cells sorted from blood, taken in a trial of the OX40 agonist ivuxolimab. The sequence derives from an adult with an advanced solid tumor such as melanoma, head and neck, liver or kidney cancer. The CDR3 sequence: CATSTEGGRTQMNHLHGQFF. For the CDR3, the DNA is TGTGCCACCTCTACTGAGGGCGGGAGGACCCAAATGAACCATCTACATGGGCAGTTCTTC.